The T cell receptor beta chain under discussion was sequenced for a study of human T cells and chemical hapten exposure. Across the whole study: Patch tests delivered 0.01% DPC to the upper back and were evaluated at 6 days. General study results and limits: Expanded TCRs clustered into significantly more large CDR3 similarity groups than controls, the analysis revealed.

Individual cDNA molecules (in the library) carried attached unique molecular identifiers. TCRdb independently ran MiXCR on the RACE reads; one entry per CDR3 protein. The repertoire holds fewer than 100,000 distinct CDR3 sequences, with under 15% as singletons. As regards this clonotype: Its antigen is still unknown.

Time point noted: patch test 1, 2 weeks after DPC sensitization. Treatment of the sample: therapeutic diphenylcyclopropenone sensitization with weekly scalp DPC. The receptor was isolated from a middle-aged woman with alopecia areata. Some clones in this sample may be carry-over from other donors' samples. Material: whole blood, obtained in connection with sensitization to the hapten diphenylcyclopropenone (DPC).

In nucleotides, the CDR3 is TGTGCCAGCAGTCCCGGGACAGGGCGGCCCGGGGAGCTGTTTTTT. Protein sequence: CASSPGTGRPGELFF. This sequence joins TRBV28 and TRBJ2-2; TRBD1 agrees at 9 bases. From germline, CDR1 is MDHEN and CDR2 SYDVKM. V dropped 5 bases and J dropped 6; count of bases not matched to a gene: 7. The CDR3 is 15 residues long.